This T cell receptor (beta chain) was recorded in a study of cytomegalovirus exposure and HLA in healthy donors. Points from the study as a whole: In a later analysis, at a false discovery rate of 0.05, some 17,000 TCR beta sequences were associated with HLA alleles. CMV serostatus alone was available as immune exposure information. The Asian-associated ancestry cluster reportedly had fewer N-insertions than the approximately 610-donor mean in a later analysis. Analyzed later, association rates of TCRs varied across HLA loci, with DRB1 most and HLA-C fewest.

The PCR had 60 Vbeta and 13 Jbeta primers. The table came from immunoSEQ multiplex PCR; TCRdb's copy has only in-frame clones and leaves some out. The sample yields 90,000 or so clones, 60% to 85% seen once. The sample holds a few counts of this clone. Its antigen is currently unknown. The CDR3 loop spans 14 amino acids. Per germline, CDR1 MDHEN and CDR2 SYDVKM. V lost 1 base and J 8 bases, leaving 11 bases between the germline ends. This chain joins TRBV28 and TRBJ1-4; a possible D gene is TRBD1 (5 bases). Sequenced material: PBMCs. The clonotype comes from a boy younger than 18 in good health and CMV-seronegative. CDR3 protein: CASSLSGLGEKLFF. For the CDR3, the DNA is TGTGCCAGCAGTTTATCAGGGTTGGGAGAAAAACTGTTTTTT.